The TCR beta chain described here comes from a study of T cells in Graves' hyperthyroidism and ophthalmopathy. What was amplified from RNA transcripts were TCR beta CDR3 regions. HTBI primers were employed in a first-round RT-PCR of the TCR CDR3. TCRdb analysed the multiplex PCR reads with MiXCR anew, one entry per CDR3 protein. Among 300,000 to 450,000 distinct CDR3 sequences listed, around 15% were seen once. The CDR3 sequence is 15 residues long. Per germline, CDR1 LNHDA and CDR2 SQIVND (reference sequence). Study-wide results and limits: Blood also showed most of the thyroid clonotypes that were expanded above 0.001.

Concerning this clonotype: As yet, its antigen is unknown. An end of the junction differs from the germline gene, which may be a read error.

The chain employs TRBV19 and TRBJ2-3, with no clear D. The sample consisted of blood. This sequence was found in a woman aged 25 to 39 with Graves' ophthalmopathy. The CDR3 DNA follows: TGTGCCAGTCGACCTCCCGGCAGGTTGTCAGATGCGCAGTATTTT. This gives the protein CASRPPGRLSDAQYF.